Below, 8 T cell receptor beta chains from the same sample are listed, as sequenced in a study of patients and donors after allogeneic stem cell transplantation. Each CDR3 protein is one row after TCRdb ran MiXCR on the RT-PCR reads. The sample lists about 160,000 distinct CDR3 sequences, approximately 24% occurring once. Sequencing was done on a sample of blood, either unsorted or a sorted T cell fraction (not recorded which). These receptors originate from a human donor who was either an allogeneic HSCT recipient or a stem cell or donor lymphocyte infusion donor (not recorded which). It is not recorded whose cells these are; they may come from a transplant donor.

This clonotype was seen repeatedly, ten times or more. The CDR3 region has the DNA TGTGCCAGCAGTGAACAGGACTGTTATCTATGTGGCTACACCTTC. It translates to CASSEQDCYLCGYTF. This rearrangement joins TRBV25-1 to TRBJ1-2; no reliable D call. The V gene lost 2 bases and the J gene lost 7 bases, with 17 bases spanning the gap. Germline V gene data show CDR1 as MGHDK and CDR2 as SYGVNS. CDR3 length: 15 amino acids.

This clonotype has ten or more counts. DNA of the CDR3: TGCGCCAGCAGCCAACCTGACCGGACCCCTGAAGCTTTCTTT. Protein: CASSQPDRTPEAFF. The chain uses TRBV4-1 and TRBJ1-1; D gene uncertain. V was trimmed by 2 bases and J by 6 bases, leaving 13 bases between them. CDR1 and CDR2 (germline): MGHRA, YSYEKL. This CDR3 is 14 amino acids long.

This clonotype was seen a single time. The chain uses TRBV27 and TRBJ2-7; D is ambiguous. The germline CDR1 and CDR2 sequences are MNHEY and SMNVEV (reference sequence). The CDR3 length is 13 residues. Trimming took off 6 bases at V and 2 bases at J, with 11 bases between the two ends. The CDR3 DNA is TGTGCCAGCAGACCCATTCTTACCTACGAGCAGTACTTC. This gives the protein CASRPILTYEQYF.

This clonotype was seen more than once but under ten times. V and J are TRBV20-1 and TRBJ1-2; tentatively, D is TRBD1 (6 bases). V was cut by 0 bases and J by 7 bases, with 12 bases left in between. This CDR3 comprises 13 residues. Germline V CDR1 and CDR2: DFQATT, SNEGSKA (reference sequence). The CDR3, as DNA: TGCAGTGCTAGAGAAACAGGGAATGGTGGCTACACCTTC. Translation gives CSARETGNGGYTF.

This chain connects TRBV27 to TRBJ2-1; TRBD2 matches at 10 bases. With 5 bases clipped from V and 5 bases from J, the junction kept 12 bases outside the gene matches. The CDR3 spans 17 residues. CDR1 and CDR2 (germline): MNHEY, SMNVEV (reference sequence). CDR3 coding DNA: TGTGCCAGCAGTCGAATACCGGGACTAGCGCCGAACAATGAGCAGTTCTTC. Translated: CASSRIPGLAPNNEQFF.

This clonotype occurred a few times. This chain links TRBV5-6 with TRBJ1-1, with D unresolved. The CDR3 runs to 13 residues. V was cut by 4 bases and J by 3 bases, with 10 bases left in between. The germline V gene encodes CDR1 SGHDT and CDR2 YYEEEE. The CDR3: CASSTGRDTEAFF. The CDR3 nucleotides are TGTGCCAGCAGCACCGGGAGGGACACTGAAGCTTTCTTT.

J is TRBJ2-3 and V is TRBV11-2, with 9 nucleotides matching TRBD2. V shed 2 bases and J 7 bases; nucleotides not matched to a gene: 16. Germline V CDR1 and CDR2: SGHAT, FQNNGV. The CDR3 extends over 18 amino acids. The CDR3 spells CASSLLLGLARAGNTQYF. CDR3 coding DNA: TGTGCCAGCAGCTTACTATTGGGACTAGCCCGCGCGGGGAATACGCAGTATTTT.

The chain is built from TRBV2 and TRBJ2-1, with 8 bases aligning to TRBD2. The germline V gene encodes CDR1 SNHLY and CDR2 FYNNEI. V gave up 6 bases and J gave up 6 bases; unmatched junction bases: 4. The CDR3 contains 13 residues. The CDR3 is CASSPGGGNEQFF. In DNA form, the CDR3 reads TGTGCCAGCAGCCCCGGGGGGGGCAATGAGCAGTTCTTC.